This T cell receptor (beta chain) stems from a study of T cells after yellow fever vaccination. Study background: Those fractions that held only low numbers of cells were prepared using the SMART-Seq v4 Ultra Low Input RNA kit.

CDR1 and CDR2 from the germline V gene are SEHNR and FQNEAQ (reference sequence). This CDR3 contains 14 residues. The V and J ends lost 5 bases and 4 bases, in that order; junction bases with no gene match: 5. The study's findings and limits: Once the booster was given, most primary-vaccination clones reappeared, at around 96% for CD4 and roughly 90% for CD8. Though weaker, the secondary response peaked faster, on day 5 versus 15.

This clonotype turned up a few times. Its specificity is not known. TCRdb passed the 5' RACE reads through MiXCR, listing each CDR3 protein once. The repertoire holds approximately 550,000 distinct CDR3 sequences, 15% to 20% seen once, with 14% in the top ten. Sequencing used PBMCs, obtained 15 days after the yellow fever booster vaccination. This receptor was taken from a man aged 25 to 45 who received the YFV17D yellow fever vaccine. The chain has TRBV7-9 and TRBJ2-1; 7 bases are shared with TRBD1. The CDR3 DNA sequence: TGTGCCAGCAGCCTTCGGACAGGTTACAATGAGCAGTTCTTC. Its translation is CASSLRTGYNEQFF.